The 24 T cell receptor beta chains below come from one sample, sequenced in a study of blood T cell repertoires in COVID-19. TCRdb keeps only in-frame clones here, not all; method: immunoSEQ multiplex PCR. Here the sample spans around 150,000 clones, 88% being singletons. Sequencing was carried out using PBMCs or T cells enriched from blood (not recorded which). These receptors came from a woman in her 50s who had recovered from COVID-19.

V gene TRBV7-9 combines with J gene TRBJ1-6; D gene uncertain. The CDR3 is 14 residues long. V was cut by 4 bases and J by 9 bases, with 13 bases left in between. The germline V gene encodes CDR1 SEHNR and CDR2 FQNEAQ (reference sequence). CDR3 sequence: CASSSRDIVSPLHF. The DNA for the CDR3 is TGTGCCAGCAGCTCCCGGGATATCGTTTCACCCCTCCACTTT.

The chain combines TRBV3-1 (or the pseudogene TRBV3-2) with TRBJ2-7; TRBD1 is a possible D gene (6 bases). Trimming removed 4 bases at V and 3 bases at J, with 13 bases between. Germline V gene lookup returns CDR1 LGHDT and CDR2 YNNKEL (reference sequence). This CDR3 spans 14 amino acids. Written as DNA, the CDR3 is TGTGCCAGCAGCCTGAGGGGGACAAACTACGAGCAGTACTTC. Translated: CASSLRGTNYEQYF.

The chain couples TRBV5-4 to TRBJ1-2; no definite D call. The germline gives CDR1 SGHNT, CDR2 YYREEE (reference sequence). This CDR3 is built from 12 residues. With 0 bases removed from V and 9 bases from J, the gap between germline ends came to 9 bases. DNA of the CDR3: TGTGCCAGCAGCTTGGATGGCTTGAGCTACACCTTC. This encodes CASSLDGLSYTF.

This clone has only a few counts. The rearrangement uses TRBV6-2 or TRBV6-3 and TRBJ1-5; TRBD1 matches at 8 bases. V shed 5 bases, J shed 7 bases, and the junction held 16 bases outside the gene matches. The CDR3 is made up of 17 amino acids. CDR1 MNHEY and CDR2 SVGEGT come from the germline V gene. The CDR3 sequence is CASSTATGQGRNQPQHF. Written as DNA, the CDR3 is TGTGCCAGCAGTACTGCTACAGGACAGGGAAGAAACCAGCCCCAGCATTTT.

V and J are TRBV7-5 and TRBJ1-4. TRBV7-5 is shown as a pseudogene. The CDR3 spans 16 residues. This CDR3 is CARSSRVPVANEKLFF. The CDR3 DNA is TGTGCCAGAAGCTCCCGGGTGCCAGTGGCTAATGAAAAACTGTTTTTT.

V gene TRBV5-4 combines with J gene TRBJ1-2; TRBD1 matches 9 bases. V was pared by 2 bases and J by 7 bases, with 9 bases of the junction left unmatched. This CDR3 is built from 15 residues. Looked up from germline, CDR1 is SGHNT and CDR2 is YYREEE (reference sequence). CDR3 sequence reads: CASSLSGTGLSGYTF. In DNA, the CDR3 is TGTGCCAGCAGCTTATCCGGGACAGGGCTCTCTGGCTACACCTTC.

Only one count was recorded for this clone. The chain recombines TRBV7-8 with TRBJ2-1; TRBD2 agrees at 10 bases. Losses at the gene ends were 6 bases for V and 5 bases for J; bases not matched to a gene: 4. This CDR3 has 14 residues. Germline V lookup: CDR1 SGHVS, CDR2 FQNEAQ. The CDR3 region is CASRNSGGHNEQFF. The CDR3, as DNA: TGTGCCAGCAGGAATAGCGGGGGGCACAATGAGCAGTTCTTC.

This rearrangement joins TRBV5-5 to TRBJ1-2, with TRBD1 identical over 9 bases. V was pared by 3 bases and J by 4 bases, with 7 bases of the junction left unmatched. CDR1 is SGHKS, CDR2 YYEKEE, per germline (reference sequence). CDR3 length: 15 amino acids. The CDR3 region has the DNA TGTGCCAGCAGCTCCGGGACAGGGCTGGCCTATGGCTACACCTTC. Protein product: CASSSGTGLAYGYTF.

The genes are TRBV7-9 and TRBJ1-2; D is possibly TRBD1 (6 bases). V lost 5 bases and J lost 4, with 11 bases in between. The CDR3 contains 13 residues. Germline lookup yields CDR1 SEHNR and CDR2 FQNEAQ (reference sequence). CDR3 DNA: TGTGCCAGCAGCGGCCGGGACATCTATGGCTACACCTTC. Translation gives CASSGRDIYGYTF.

The V and J genes are TRBV5-6 and TRBJ1-5, with no clear D. The germline CDR1 and CDR2 sequences are SGHDT and YYEEEE. The CDR3 has 14 amino acids. With 1 base removed from V and 4 bases from J, the gap between germline ends came to 9 bases. The chain's CDR3 is CASSLMGRNQPQHF. The CDR3 DNA reads as TGTGCCAGCAGCTTGATGGGCAGGAATCAGCCCCAGCATTTT.

The rearrangement joins TRBV9 to TRBJ1-6, with 7 bases fitting TRBD1. Trimming at V came to 4 bases and at J to 6 bases, leaving 1 base not matched to a gene. The CDR3 sequence is 13 residues long. From germline, CDR1 is SGDLS and CDR2 YYNGEE. CDR3 sequence (DNA): TGTGCCAGCAGCCCAGGGGGTAATTCACCCCTCCACTTT. This sequence encodes CASSPGGNSPLHF.

In DNA, the CDR3 is TGTGCCAGCAGTGAAGTTGGGGGCGGGGGTGCCAAAAACATTCAGTACTTC. Protein sequence: CASSEVGGGGAKNIQYF. The gene calls are TRBV6-1 and TRBJ2-4; D might be TRBD2 (7 bases). Germline lookup yields CDR1 MNHNS and CDR2 SASEGT. The CDR3 spans 17 residues. V was shortened by 1 base and J by 1 base, with 14 bases between the two germline ends.

The chain uses TRBV4-3 and TRBJ2-2, with D perhaps TRBD1 (6 bases). Germline assignment: CDR1 LGHNA and CDR2 YSLEER. This CDR3 comprises 17 residues. Between the trimmed V and J ends, which lost 0 bases and 4 bases, there was a span of 15 bases. CDR3 sequence: CASSQDLGARSTGELFF. The CDR3, as DNA: TGCGCCAGCAGCCAAGATTTGGGGGCGCGTAGCACCGGGGAGCTGTTTTTT.

The rearrangement uses TRBV5-1 and TRBJ2-3; the match to TRBD2 covers 9 bases. The germline CDR1 and CDR2 sequences are SGHRS and YFSETQ. The trim removed 1 base at V and 0 bases at J, leaving 3 bases unmatched. There are 16 residues in the CDR3. CDR3 coding DNA: TGCGCCAGCAGCTTGATAGCGGGAGATAGCACAGATACGCAGTATTTT. This codes for CASSLIAGDSTDTQYF.

V usage is TRBV12-5 and J usage is TRBJ2-7; 7 nucleotides agree with TRBD1. CDR3 size: 19 residues. V was clipped by 0 bases and J by 1 base; unmatched bases: 15. Looked up from germline, CDR1 is LGHNT and CDR2 is FRNRAP. CDR3 in amino acids: CASGLVRSFQEQGSYEQYF. The CDR3 coding sequence is TGTGCTAGTGGTTTGGTACGCTCCTTCCAGGAACAGGGGTCCTACGAGCAGTACTTC.

On this clone itself: An end of the junction does not agree with germline; a read error may underlie this. This chain connects TRBV5-8 to TRBJ1-2, with a weak D call TRBD1 (6 bases). CDR1 is SGHTS, CDR2 YDEGEE, per germline. The CDR3 extends over 15 amino acids. The CDR3 DNA follows: TGTGCCAGCCGCTTAACCCCAGGGGCTAGTTATGGCTACACCTTC. Translating gives CASRLTPGASYGYTF.

CDR3 residues: CASSLNVQGRTEAFF. CDR3 bases: TGCGCCAGCAGCTTGAATGTACAGGGAAGAACTGAAGCTTTCTTT. The rearrangement links TRBV5-1 to TRBJ1-1; D possibly corresponds to TRBD1 (6 bases). The V gene's germline CDR1 is SGHRS and CDR2 YFSETQ. Deletions cut 1 base from V and 5 bases from J, with 15 bases between. The CDR3 is made up of 15 amino acids. The full variable domain, with the rest looked up from reference TRBV5-1 and TRBJ1-1, is KAGVTQTPRYLIKTRGQQVTLSCSPISGHRSVSWYQQTPGQGLQFLFEYFSETQRNKGNFPGRFSGRQFSNSRSEMNVSTLELGDSALYLCASSLNVQGRTEAFFGQGTRLTVV.

The rearrangement joins TRBV6-2 or TRBV6-3 to TRBJ2-3; D is unresolved. There are 16 residues in the CDR3. Trimming removed 6 bases at V and 0 bases at J, with 16 bases between. Per germline, CDR1 MNHEY and CDR2 SVGEGT. CDR3 amino acids: CASSWVLASSTDTQYF. In nucleotides, the CDR3 is TGTGCCAGCAGCTGGGTGTTAGCCAGCAGCACAGATACGCAGTATTTT.

A few counts support this clone. This chain uses TRBV6-2 or TRBV6-3 with TRBJ1-5; 7 positions agree with TRBD1. CDR3 length: 14 amino acids. V was clipped by 3 bases and J by 3 bases; unmatched bases: 2. Germline-derived CDR1 and CDR2 are MNHEY and SVGEGT. Written as DNA, the CDR3 is TGTGCCAGCAGTTATGGGACAGACAATCAGCCCCAGCATTTT. The encoded protein is CASSYGTDNQPQHF.

The sample holds a few counts of this clone. The J gene is TRBJ2-5, the V gene TRBV19; D is perhaps TRBD1 (5 bases). Germline V gene lookup returns CDR1 LNHDA and CDR2 SQIVND (reference sequence). The CDR3 is made up of 13 amino acids. Deletions cut 2 bases from V and 4 bases from J, with 8 bases between. CDR3 loop: CASSIRQGETQYF. The CDR3 region has the DNA TGTGCCAGTAGTATAAGGCAGGGAGAGACCCAGTACTTC.

The chain joins TRBV7-2 to TRBJ1-4, with TRBD1 as a possible D gene (5 bases). Germline V gives CDR1 SGHTA, CDR2 FQGNSA. This CDR3 has 13 residues. V shed 4 bases and J shed 8 bases, with 11 bases lying between them. Here the CDR3 DNA reads TGTGCCAGCAGCTATGACAGTTGGGAAAAACTGTTTTTT. Translated: CASSYDSWEKLFF.

The chain employs TRBV7-9 and TRBJ2-6; D not resolved. CDR3 size: 19 residues. Germline-derived CDR1 and CDR2 are SEHNR and FQNEAQ (reference sequence). V lost 3 bases to trimming and J lost 5 bases, with 23 bases between them. In nucleotides, the CDR3 is TGTGCCAGCAGCTTCGTCCGCCGTTCGGGTCCCTACTGGGCCAACGTCCTGACTTTC. Translation gives CASSFVRRSGPYWANVLTF.

The CDR3 DNA follows: TGTGCCAGCAGTTCATCGAACAGGGAGGGAGGCTACACCTTC. This sequence encodes CASSSSNREGGYTF. The chain carries TRBV27 and TRBJ1-2; weak D call: TRBD1 (6 bases). The CDR3 is 14 amino acids. Per the germline V gene, CDR1 is MNHEY and CDR2 is SMNVEV (reference sequence). Trimming cost V 4 bases and J 8 bases, with 17 bases left between them.

This chain uses TRBV25-1 with TRBJ2-7, with D tentatively TRBD1 (6 bases). V lost 3 bases and J 3 bases, leaving 15 bases between the germline ends. This CDR3 is 15 amino acids long. Germline assignment: CDR1 MGHDK and CDR2 SYGVNS. In DNA, the CDR3 is TGTGCCAGCAGTGATTATCAGGGGCCGTACTACGAGCAGTACTTC. Encoded protein: CASSDYQGPYYEQYF.